Below are 30 T cell receptor beta chains sequenced from a single sample in a study of Graves' ophthalmopathy and Graves' hyperthyroidism. CDR3 regions of TCR beta were amplified from RNA transcripts. RT-PCR in the first round used HTBI primers; a second-round multiplex PCR followed. TCRdb redid the calling of the multiplex PCR reads with MiXCR, one entry per CDR3 protein. In the table there are about 240,000 distinct CDR3 sequences, about 47% of which are singletons. Sequences were obtained from peripheral blood. The receptors stem from an adult man with Graves' ophthalmopathy.

This clonotype came up many times. The chain joins TRBV29-1 to TRBJ1-2, with D unclear. Per germline, CDR1 SQVTM and CDR2 ANQGSEA. This CDR3 comprises 11 residues. V was trimmed by 2 bases and J by 3 bases, leaving 4 bases between them. The CDR3 DNA follows: TGCAGCGTTGAACAGCACTATGGCTACACCTTC. Its translation is CSVEQHYGYTF.

A few counts support this clonotype. This rearrangement joins TRBV15 to TRBJ2-2, with D perhaps given as TRBD1 or TRBD2 (5 bases each). V shed 5 bases and J shed 0 bases, with 10 bases lying between them. The germline V gene has CDR1 LNHNV and CDR2 YYDKDF (reference sequence). The CDR3 length is 15 residues. The DNA for the CDR3 is TGTGCCACCAGCGGGACCCGAGCGAACACCGGGGAGCTGTTTTTT. Its protein product is CATSGTRANTGELFF.

This clonotype occurred a few times. The V and J genes are TRBV5-4 and TRBJ2-7, with D possibly TRBD2 on 5 matching bases. CDR3 length: 13 residues. V shed 3 bases and J shed 7 bases, with 14 bases lying between them. The V gene's germline CDR1 is SGHNT and CDR2 YYREEE (reference sequence). The CDR3 sequence is CASSSDARGEQYF. CDR3 nucleotide sequence: TGTGCCAGCAGCTCCGACGCACGCGGGGAGCAGTACTTC.

This clonotype has only one observation. The genes are TRBV7-9 and TRBJ1-5, with 7 nucleotides matching TRBD1. Unmatched junction bases numbered 7, after V lost 1 base and J lost 1 base. The CDR3 spans 17 residues. Germline CDR1 reads SEHNR; CDR2 reads FQNEAQ (reference sequence). The CDR3 is CASSLGTGTRSNQPQHF. In nucleotides, the CDR3 is TGTGCCAGCAGCTTAGGGACAGGTACTAGGAGCAATCAGCCCCAGCATTTT.

The chain is built from TRBV12-3 or TRBV12-4 and TRBJ1-5; no firm D call. V shed 6 bases and J shed 13 bases, with 16 bases lying between them. The CDR3 length is 12 residues. The CDR3 spells CASRIGRTGQHF. The CDR3 DNA reads as TGTGCCAGCAGAATAGGGCGGACCGGTCAGCATTTT.

This rearrangement joins TRBV12-3 or TRBV12-4 to TRBJ1-5, with TRBD1 matching 7 bases. The CDR3 loop spans 14 amino acids. J lost 3 bases, V lost 5 bases, and 4 bases had no gene match. The CDR3 DNA follows: TGTGCCAGCAGTCGGACAGGACCCAATCAGCCCCAGCATTTT. Its translation is CASSRTGPNQPQHF.

The V gene is TRBV7-9, the J gene TRBJ2-7; the D gene is possibly TRBD1 (6 bases). V was pared by 4 bases and J by 3 bases, with 10 bases between. CDR3 length equals 13 residues. Germline V CDR1 and CDR2: SEHNR, FQNEAQ (reference sequence). Written as DNA, the CDR3 is TGTGCCAGCAGCTCGTCAGGGGTCTACGAGCAGTACTTC. Translating it yields CASSSSGVYEQYF. Full variable domain (outside the CDR3, taken from reference TRBV7-9 and TRBJ2-7): DTGVSQNPRHKITKRGQNVTFRCDPISEHNRLYWYRQTLGQGPEFLTYFQNEAQLEKSRLLSDRFSAERPKGSFSTLEIQRTEQGDSAMYLCASSSSGVYEQYFGPGTRLTVT.

The chain uses TRBV10-2 and TRBJ2-2; the D gene could be TRBD1 or TRBD2 (7 bases each). V shed 7 bases and J shed 4 bases, with 13 bases lying between them. CDR3 length equals 14 residues. Germline CDR1 is WSHSY and CDR2 is SAAADI. The CDR3 bases are TGCGCCAGCATAGGGGGCGGGAGCACCGGGGAGCTGTTTTTT. Translated: CASIGGGSTGELFF.

The gene calls are TRBV6-5 and TRBJ1-5; D not resolved. Trimming took 4 bases from V and 10 from J, leaving 14 bases between them. The CDR3 runs to 13 residues. Looked up from germline, CDR1 is MNHEY and CDR2 is SVGAGI. The CDR3 sequence: CASSLSLSGPQHF. CDR3 nucleotide sequence: TGTGCCAGCAGTTTGAGCCTCTCGGGACCCCAGCATTTT.

This chain uses TRBV10-3 with TRBJ1-4; 9 bases line up with TRBD1. CDR1 and CDR2 (germline): ENHRY, SYGVKD. This CDR3 region has 15 residues. The V gene end was trimmed by 2 bases and the J gene end by 7 bases; junction bases not matched to a gene: 5. The CDR3 reads CAISEGQGPGEKLFF. In DNA, the CDR3 is TGTGCCATCAGTGAGGGACAGGGGCCTGGTGAAAAACTGTTTTTT.

The CDR3 here is CATKVPGDTGELFF. The CDR3 nucleotides are TGTGCCACCAAGGTGCCAGGGGACACCGGGGAGCTGTTTTTT. The chain links TRBV10-3 to TRBJ2-2; D is possibly TRBD1 (6 bases). This CDR3 comprises 14 residues. The ends were cut back, 10 bases at V and 3 bases at J, with 15 bases in the middle. Per germline, CDR1 ENHRY and CDR2 SYGVKD.

This chain uses TRBV7-9 with TRBJ2-6; no definite D call. The germline gives CDR1 SEHNR, CDR2 FQNEAQ (reference sequence). The V and J ends lost 0 bases and 4 bases respectively, with 7 bases between them. The CDR3 spans 15 residues. The CDR3: CASSLAASGANVLTF. CDR3 sequence (DNA): TGTGCCAGCAGCTTAGCGGCCAGCGGGGCCAACGTCCTGACTTTC.

In this sample, this clonotype turned up many times. V usage is TRBV7-2 and J usage is TRBJ2-7; unclear D gene. V lost 2 bases and J 3 bases, leaving 14 bases between the germline ends. The CDR3 spans 15 residues. CDR1 and CDR2 from the germline V gene are SGHTA and FQGNSA. DNA of the CDR3: TGTGCCAGCAGCTTAACATCCGCCCCTAACTACGAGCAGTACTTC. This encodes CASSLTSAPNYEQYF.

This clonotype has a handful of counts. One end of the junction varies from germline; a read error may be responsible. This sequence joins TRBV7-9 and TRBJ2-7; D is unclear. CDR3 size: 11 residues. Germline V gene sequence: CDR1 SEHNR, CDR2 FQNEAQ (reference sequence). The CDR3 bases are TGTGCCAGCAGCTACCCTCTACGTATGGACTTC. Translated, it gives CASSYPLRMDF.

In its sample, this clonotype was seen once. The chain has TRBV20-1 and TRBJ2-7; 7 bases map to TRBD2. The CDR3 covers 15 residues. Looked up from germline, CDR1 is DFQATT and CDR2 is SNEGSKA (reference sequence). Losses at the gene ends were 0 bases for V and 3 bases for J; bases not matched to a gene: 8. CDR3 region: CSARDPGGAGYEQYF. The CDR3 nucleotides read TGCAGTGCTAGAGATCCGGGAGGAGCGGGCTACGAGCAGTACTTC.

With respect to this clonotype: At one boundary the junction diverges from the germline segment, which might be a read error. This chain joins TRBV10-3 and TRBJ1-6; 8 nucleotides align to TRBD1. Germline CDR1 and CDR2: ENHRY and SYGVKD. This CDR3 has 15 amino acids. The CDR3 DNA reads TGTGCCAGCAGTGAAGTCGGACAGGGTAATTCACCCCTCCACTTT. Translation: CASSEVGQGNSPLHF.

The table lists this clonotype with a count of one. V usage is TRBV6-5 and J usage is TRBJ2-6; D possibly corresponds to TRBD1 (6 bases). Germline V gene sequence: CDR1 MNHEY, CDR2 SVGAGI. The CDR3 extends over 17 amino acids. V was shortened by 5 bases and J by 2 bases, with 16 bases between the two germline ends. This CDR3 reads CASSISGADTGANVLTF. The CDR3 nucleotides read TGTGCCAGCAGTATTTCAGGGGCCGACACTGGGGCCAACGTCCTGACTTTC.

J is TRBJ2-5 and V is TRBV29-1, with TRBD1 identical over 7 bases. Germline V gene lookup returns CDR1 SQVTM and CDR2 ANQGSEA. After removal of 4 bases from V and 1 base from J, the junction contained 6 bases not matched to a gene. CDR3 size: 14 residues. The CDR3 is CSVARTGPQETQYF. CDR3 DNA: TGCAGCGTTGCGAGGACAGGCCCCCAAGAGACCCAGTACTTC.

The V call is TRBV6-1, the J call TRBJ1-5; D ambiguous. The V end lost 2 bases, the J end lost 4 bases, and 9 bases lay between the germline ends. CDR3 length equals 14 residues. Germline V CDR1 and CDR2: MNHNS, SASEGT. CDR3 sequence reads: CASSERGSNQPQHF. DNA for the CDR3: TGTGCCAGCAGTGAACGAGGGTCTAATCAGCCCCAGCATTTT.

The gene calls are TRBV7-3 and TRBJ2-5, with 12 bases that match TRBD2. The CDR3 has 15 residues. Germline V gene lookup returns CDR1 SGHTA and CDR2 FQGTGA. The junction had 4 bases not matched to a gene; V was cut back by 4 bases and J by 4 bases. CDR3 nucleotide sequence: TGTGCCAGCAGCTACAGGACTAGCGGGACAGAGACCCAGTACTTC. It specifies CASSYRTSGTETQYF.

V gene TRBV9 combines with J gene TRBJ1-4, with D maybe TRBD1 (5 bases). This CDR3 spans 15 amino acids. The V end was cut by 7 bases, the J end by 10 bases, with 23 bases between. From germline, CDR1 is SGDLS and CDR2 YYNGEE. The CDR3 coding sequence is TGTGCCAGCTCACCTCTAGCGGGGACCGGAGGAAAACTGTTTTTT. Encoded protein: CASSPLAGTGGKLFF.

The gene calls are TRBV10-3 and TRBJ2-7, with 10 bases lining up with TRBD2. Near its end, the DNA agrees better with TRBJ2-1, so the J call may be wrong. The CDR3 has 21 amino acids. The germline gives CDR1 ENHRY, CDR2 SYGVKD. CDR3 in DNA: TGTGCCATCAGTGAGCCGCCAGGCACTAGCGGGGTTCTCAGCTCCTACAATGAGCAGTTCTTC. Its protein product is CAISEPPGTSGVLSSYNEQFF.

The gene calls are TRBV10-3 and TRBJ1-6; TRBD1 aligns across 9 bases. The CDR3 has 14 residues. J gave up 7 bases and V 6 bases, and 4 bases lay outside the gene matches. The germline CDR1 and CDR2 sequences are ENHRY and SYGVKD. CDR3 sequence reads: CAIRRDRANSPLHF. CDR3 nucleotide sequence: TGTGCCATCAGACGGGACAGGGCCAATTCACCCCTCCACTTT.

This clonotype was recorded a few times. The J gene is TRBJ1-5, the V gene TRBV11-2, with D unclear. V was cut by 8 bases and J by 1 base, with 18 bases left in between. Germline V gene lookup returns CDR1 SGHAT and CDR2 FQNNGV. There are 16 residues in the CDR3. The CDR3 region is CASSPTDLGSNQPQHF. The CDR3 nucleotides are TGTGCCAGCTCACCAACGGATCTCGGGAGCAATCAGCCCCAGCATTTT.

The chain employs TRBV2 and TRBJ1-4, with D tentatively TRBD1 (6 bases). The length of the CDR3 is 11 residues. CDR1 and CDR2 from the germline V gene are SNHLY and FYNNEI. The V end lost 7 bases, the J end lost 8 bases, and 8 bases lay between the germline ends. The CDR3 DNA is TGTGCCAGCATCCAGGGGGAAAAACTGTTTTTT. Protein product: CASIQGEKLFF.

The chain employs TRBV11-2 and TRBJ2-6; D may be TRBD1 or TRBD2 (5 bases each). This CDR3 has 17 amino acids. Germline CDR1 reads SGHAT; CDR2 reads FQNNGV. Trimming took off 1 base at V and 4 bases at J, with 14 bases between the two ends. The CDR3 region has the DNA TGTGCCAGCAGCTTAGTCGGGGCAAGGCTAGGGGCCAACGTCCTGACTTTC. Translated, it gives CASSLVGARLGANVLTF.

This chain links TRBV15 with TRBJ2-6; 7 nucleotides agree with TRBD1. The CDR3 has 19 amino acids. V gave up 3 bases and J gave up 5 bases; unmatched junction bases: 16. Germline V CDR1 and CDR2: LNHNV, YYDKDF (reference sequence). Written as DNA, the CDR3 is TGTGCCACCAGCAGGCCCCGGGACAGTTCCGACCCCCGGGCCAACGTCCTGACTTTC. Amino acid sequence: CATSRPRDSSDPRANVLTF.

The genes are TRBV20-1 and TRBJ2-7; TRBD2 aligns across 9 bases. Trimming at V came to 2 bases and at J to 2 bases, leaving 4 bases not matched to a gene. The CDR3 has 14 residues. Germline-derived CDR1 and CDR2 are DFQATT and SNEGSKA (reference sequence). CDR3 region: CSARLAGATYEQYF. The CDR3 region has the DNA TGCAGTGCTAGATTAGCGGGAGCAACCTACGAGCAGTACTTC.

The chain employs TRBV6-1 and TRBJ2-7; 7 bases match TRBD2. V lost 6 bases and J lost 6; bases outside the gene matches: 11. The CDR3 is 14 amino acids. Germline CDR1 MNHNS, CDR2 SASEGT. DNA for the CDR3: TGTGCCAGCAGCCCAGCGGGGATGGTAAGCGAGCAGTACTTC. It is translated as CASSPAGMVSEQYF.

The genes are TRBV20-1 and TRBJ2-7; TRBD2 matches 9 bases. Germline-derived CDR1 and CDR2 are DFQATT and SNEGSKA (reference sequence). This CDR3 contains 16 residues. V was pared by 3 bases and J by 2 bases, with 11 bases of the junction left unmatched. CDR3 protein: CSASPRWAGGAYEQYF. The CDR3 DNA is TGCAGTGCTAGCCCAAGGTGGGCGGGAGGGGCCTACGAGCAGTACTTC.